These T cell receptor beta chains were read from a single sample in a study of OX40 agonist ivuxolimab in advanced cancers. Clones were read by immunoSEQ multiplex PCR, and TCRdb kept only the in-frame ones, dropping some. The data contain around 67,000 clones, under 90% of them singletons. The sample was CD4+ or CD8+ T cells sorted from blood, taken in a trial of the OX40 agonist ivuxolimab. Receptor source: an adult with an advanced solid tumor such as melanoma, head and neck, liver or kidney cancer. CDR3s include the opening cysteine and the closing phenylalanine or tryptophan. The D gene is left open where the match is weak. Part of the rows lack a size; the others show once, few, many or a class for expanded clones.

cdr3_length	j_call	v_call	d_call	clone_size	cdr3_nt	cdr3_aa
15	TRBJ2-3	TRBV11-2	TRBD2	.	TGTGCCAGCAGCATAGCGGGGGGTGTCACAGATACGCAGTATTTT	CASSIAGGVTDTQYF
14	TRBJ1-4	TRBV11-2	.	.	TGTGCCAGCACCCCGGGGGGGGCATATGAAAAACTGTTTTTT	CASTPGGAYEKLFF
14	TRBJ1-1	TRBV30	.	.	TGTGCCTGGAGGTGGGGCAGGGTGAACACTGAAGCTTTCTTT	CAWRWGRVNTEAFF
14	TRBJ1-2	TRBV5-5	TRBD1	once	TGTGCCAGCAGCTTGAGACAGGGGATAGGGGGCTACACCTTC	CASSLRQGIGGYTF
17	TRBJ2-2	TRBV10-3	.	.	TGTGCCATCAGATCACACAGACCGGGACCGATCACCGGGGAGCTGTTTTTT	CAIRSHRPGPITGELFF
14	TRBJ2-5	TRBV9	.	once	TGTGCCAGCAGCGTATCGGAAATCCAAGAGACCCAGTACTTC	CASSVSEIQETQYF
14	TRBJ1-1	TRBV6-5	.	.	TGTGCCAGCAGTTACGGCGTAGGGAACACTGAAGCTTTCTTT	CASSYGVGNTEAFF
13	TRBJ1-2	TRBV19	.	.	TGTGCCAGTAGTCCCTCTAATTTAGGTGGCTACACCTTC	CASSPSNLGGYTF
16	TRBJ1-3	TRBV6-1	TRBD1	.	TGTGCCAGCAGTGAGAGACAGGGGGCGGTTGGAAACACCATATATTTT	CASSERQGAVGNTIYF
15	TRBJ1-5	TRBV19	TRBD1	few	TGTGCCACTATGGACAGGGGCTATAGCAATCAGCCCCAGCATTTT	CATMDRGYSNQPQHF
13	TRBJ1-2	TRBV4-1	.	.	TGCGCCAGCAGCCGAGTCGTGTTCGACGGCTACACCTTC	CASSRVVFDGYTF
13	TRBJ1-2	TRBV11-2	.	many	TGTGCCAGCAGCCCCCTATCCTACTATGGCTACACCTTC	CASSPLSYYGYTF
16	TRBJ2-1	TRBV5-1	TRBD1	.	TGCGCCAGCAGCCCAGACGCCGGGACAGGCTACAATGAGCAGTTCTTC	CASSPDAGTGYNEQFF
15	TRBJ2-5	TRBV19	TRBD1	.	TGTGCCAGTAGTATTAGAGGACAGGGGCCTGTAACCCAGTACTTC	CASSIRGQGPVTQYF
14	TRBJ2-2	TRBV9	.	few	TGTGCCAGCAGTCCCCTGCTGAACACCGGGGAGCTGTTTTTT	CASSPLLNTGELFF
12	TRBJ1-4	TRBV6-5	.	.	TGTGCCACCCGTCGGGCGGGGGAAAAACTGTTTTTT	CATRRAGEKLFF
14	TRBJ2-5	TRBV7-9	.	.	TGTGCCAGCAGCTTAGCGAGGACAAAAGAGACCCAGTACTTC	CASSLARTKETQYF
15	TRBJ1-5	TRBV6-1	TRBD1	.	TGTGCCAGCAGTGAAGGAACAGGGGGCAGTCAGCCCCAGCATTTT	CASSEGTGGSQPQHF
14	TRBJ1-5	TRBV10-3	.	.	TGTGCCATCAGTGATCCGGTTTCCAATCAGCCCCAGCATTTT	CAISDPVSNQPQHF
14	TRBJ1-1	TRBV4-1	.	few	TGCGCCAGCAGCCAGCCCACAGAGAACACTGAAGCTTTCTTT	CASSQPTENTEAFF
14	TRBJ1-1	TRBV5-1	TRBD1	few	TGCGCCAGCAGCTTCGGGGACAGGCCCACTGAAGCTTTCTTT	CASSFGDRPTEAFF
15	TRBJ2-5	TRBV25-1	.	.	TGTGCCAGCAGTGTTGTTGGACTGCCCCAAGAGACCCAGTACTTC	CASSVVGLPQETQYF
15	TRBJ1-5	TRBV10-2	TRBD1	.	TGCGCCAGCAGTGCCGCAGGGGGCGACAATCAGCCCCAGCATTTT	CASSAAGGDNQPQHF
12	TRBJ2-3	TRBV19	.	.	TGTGCCAGTAGAATTTCTGGAGATACGCAGTATTTT	CASRISGDTQYF
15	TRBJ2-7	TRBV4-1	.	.	TGCGCCAGCAGCCAAGATGTCGTCCGGCCCTACGAGCAGTACTTC	CASSQDVVRPYEQYF
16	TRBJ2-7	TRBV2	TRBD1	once	TGTGCCAGCAGTGTAGGGACAGGGGGTACCCCCTACGAGCAGTACTTC	CASSVGTGGTPYEQYF
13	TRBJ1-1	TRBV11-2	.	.	TGTGCCAGCAGCGTACGGGCGAACACTGAAGCTTTCTTT	CASSVRANTEAFF
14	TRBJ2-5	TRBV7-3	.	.	TGTGCCAGCAGCCCGAGGGGGAGCGCGGAGACCCAGTACTTC	CASSPRGSAETQYF
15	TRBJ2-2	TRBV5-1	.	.	TGCGCCAGCAGCTCCCTGACTGGAGACACCGGGGAGCTGTTTTTT	CASSSLTGDTGELFF
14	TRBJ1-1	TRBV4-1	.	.	TGCGCCAGCAGACCCCGGCCAGGGAAGACTGAAGCTTTCTTT	CASRPRPGKTEAFF
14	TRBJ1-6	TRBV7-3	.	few	TGTGCCAGCAGAGAACAGGGCCACAATTCACCCCTCCACTTT	CASREQGHNSPLHF
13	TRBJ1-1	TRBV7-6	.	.	TGTGCCAGCAGCTTAGTATTCGGGGAAGGAGCTTTCTTT	CASSLVFGEGAFF
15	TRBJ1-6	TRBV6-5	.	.	TGTGCCAGCAGTCGTGTCGAGAGGGGTACTTCACCCCTCCACTTT	CASSRVERGTSPLHF